This passage covers 28 T cell receptor beta chains from one sample sequenced in a study of T cells after yellow fever vaccination. TCRdb reprocessed the 5' RACE reads via MiXCR and lists one record per CDR3 protein. The sample shows roughly 340,000 distinct CDR3 sequences, over 8% of them seen only once. The starting material was PBMCs, obtained on the day of the first yellow fever vaccination. These receptors were obtained from a man younger than 30 who received the YFV17D yellow fever vaccine.

This clonotype appeared a few times. The rearrangement links TRBV14 to TRBJ1-4; 7 bases match TRBD1. V was pared by 0 bases and J by 7 bases, with 5 bases of the junction left unmatched. This CDR3 comprises 15 residues. Germline CDR1 is SGHDN and CDR2 is FVKESK. The CDR3 nucleotides read TGTGCCAGCAGCCAAGACTCAGGGGGATTTGAAAAACTGTTTTTT. Its translation is CASSQDSGGFEKLFF.

The rearrangement uses TRBV7-9 and TRBJ2-5; 9 bases map to TRBD2. This CDR3 contains 15 residues. V dropped 5 bases and J dropped 6; count of bases not matched to a gene: 10. In germline, CDR1 is SEHNR, CDR2 FQNEAQ (reference sequence). The CDR3 protein is CASSAEGLAWKTQYF. Here the CDR3 DNA reads TGTGCCAGCAGCGCAGAGGGACTAGCTTGGAAGACCCAGTACTTC.

The chain carries TRBV11-2 and TRBJ2-1; 8 nucleotides agree with TRBD2. The germline V gene has CDR1 SGHAT and CDR2 FQNNGV. The V gene end was trimmed by 6 bases and the J gene end by 9 bases; junction bases not matched to a gene: 13. The CDR3 contains 15 residues. The CDR3 DNA sequence: TGTGCCAGCAGGACCCCGGGGGGGGGAGTGGGTGAGCAGTTCTTC. Translated: CASRTPGGGVGEQFF.

This clonotype was counted only a few times. The rearrangement links TRBV18 to TRBJ2-7; D is unclear. The CDR3 is 13 amino acids. The ends were cut back, 2 bases at V and 8 bases at J, with 13 bases in the middle. Germline V gene lookup returns CDR1 KGHSH and CDR2 LQKENI. CDR3 region: CASSPDANAQQYV. The DNA of the CDR3 is TGTGCCAGCTCACCAGATGCAAATGCACAGCAGTACGTC.

This clonotype was seen a handful of times. The chain combines TRBV10-3 with TRBJ2-1, with 7 positions matching TRBD1. Germline V gene lookup returns CDR1 ENHRY and CDR2 SYGVKD. This CDR3 is built from 14 residues. V dropped 7 bases and J dropped 10; count of bases not matched to a gene: 13. The CDR3 spells CAINPGTEKWEQFF. The DNA for the CDR3 is TGTGCCATCAATCCCGGGACAGAGAAGTGGGAGCAGTTCTTC.

The chain recombines TRBV6-5 with TRBJ2-3, with TRBD1 matching over 10 bases. Looked up from germline, CDR1 is MNHEY and CDR2 is SVGAGI. V was pared by 6 bases and J by 5 bases, with 17 bases of the junction left unmatched. The CDR3 runs 18 residues. The CDR3, as DNA: TGTGCCAGCAGCATCCTGGTCGCCGGGACAGGGGAGGAAGATACGCAGTATTTT. Translating gives CASSILVAGTGEEDTQYF.

There are a few counts of this clonotype. The CDR3 reads CASSPYTTGKGYGYTF. Written as DNA, the CDR3 is TGTGCCAGCAGTCCGTACACGACAGGGAAGGGGTATGGCTACACCTTC. The chain uses TRBV27 and TRBJ1-2; 7 bases are shared with TRBD1. The length of the CDR3 is 16 residues. Germline-derived CDR1 and CDR2 are MNHEY and SMNVEV (reference sequence). Unmatched junction bases numbered 14, after V lost 5 bases and J lost 5 bases.

This clonotype was seen only a few times. The chain recombines TRBV11-2 with TRBJ1-6, with a possible D match to TRBD1 (6 bases). With 8 bases removed from V and 9 bases from J, the gap between germline ends came to 17 bases. Germline V gene sequence: CDR1 SGHAT, CDR2 FQNNGV. This CDR3 region has 14 residues. In nucleotides, the CDR3 is TGTGCCAGCGGAATGACAGGTCCGGGTTCACCCCTCCACTTT. This gives the protein CASGMTGPGSPLHF.

This clonotype was observed a few times. This chain connects TRBV4-1 to TRBJ2-2, with 7 bases aligning to TRBD2. Trimming removed 5 bases from V and 1 base from J; junction bases left unmatched: 4. Germline CDR1 and CDR2: MGHRA and YSYEKL. This CDR3 region has 15 residues. CDR3 sequence reads: CASSRLAQNTGELFF. The DNA for the CDR3 is TGCGCCAGCAGCAGACTAGCACAGAACACCGGGGAGCTGTTTTTT.

The chain uses TRBV12-3 or TRBV12-4 and TRBJ2-3; D remains unclear. Trimming shortened V by 4 bases and J by 14 bases, and 4 bases separated the two germline ends. The CDR3 runs 8 residues. The CDR3 here is CASSSWYF. The CDR3 coding sequence is TGTGCCAGCAGTTCTTGGTATTTT.

The table lists this clonotype with a few counts. V and J are TRBV18 and TRBJ2-1, with unresolved D. CDR1 is KGHSH, CDR2 LQKENI, per germline. The CDR3 spans 12 residues. V lost 2 bases, J lost 10 bases, and 9 bases lay in between. CDR3 coding DNA: TGTGCCAGCTCACCAAGCATGGGGGAGCAGTTCTTC. Its protein is CASSPSMGEQFF.

The J gene is TRBJ2-2, the V gene TRBV28, with no clear D. This CDR3 has 14 residues. The germline V and J ends were trimmed by 4 bases and 7 bases, with 13 bases remaining between them. CDR1 and CDR2 from the germline V gene are MDHEN and SYDVKM. CDR3 sequence: CASSYFRKVGELFF. In nucleotides, the CDR3 is TGTGCCAGCAGTTACTTCAGGAAAGTCGGGGAGCTGTTTTTT.

This clonotype has a handful of counts. This chain links TRBV27 with TRBJ2-6; possible D gene TRBD1, 5 bases. Germline CDR1 reads MNHEY; CDR2 reads SMNVEV (reference sequence). This CDR3 spans 19 amino acids. The V gene lost 5 bases and the J gene lost 1 base, with 21 bases spanning the gap. In DNA form, the CDR3 reads TGTGCCAGCAGTGTTACAGGCTCGGTTTGGTCTTCTGGGGCCAACGTCCTGACTTTC. This sequence encodes CASSVTGSVWSSGANVLTF.

The chain uses TRBV6-2 or TRBV6-3 and TRBJ1-2, with a tentative D call TRBD1 (5 bases). The CDR3 has 13 residues. Germline V gene sequence: CDR1 MNHEY, CDR2 SVGEGT. Between the trimmed V and J ends, which lost 6 bases and 4 bases, there was a span of 12 bases. The chain's CDR3 is CASRRTGTYGYTF. CDR3 nucleotides: TGTGCCAGCAGGCGAACCGGGACCTATGGCTACACCTTC.

This clonotype was recorded a few times. This sequence joins TRBV2 and TRBJ1-4; D gene ambiguous. Germline CDR1 is SNHLY and CDR2 is FYNNEI. The germline V and J ends were trimmed by 7 bases and 8 bases, with 11 bases remaining between them. The length of the CDR3 is 12 residues. CDR3 nucleotide sequence: TGTGCCAGCAATAGAGGAGACGAAAAACTGTTTTTT. Protein sequence: CASNRGDEKLFF.

V gene TRBV19 combines with J gene TRBJ2-1; 8 nucleotides align to TRBD2. The germline V gene has CDR1 LNHDA and CDR2 SQIVND (reference sequence). The CDR3 sequence is 13 residues long. J lost 7 bases, V lost 7 bases, and 6 bases had no gene match. CDR3 loop: CASKGLVGNEQFF. CDR3 coding DNA: TGTGCCAGTAAGGGACTAGTCGGGAATGAGCAGTTCTTC.

This clonotype was observed at least ten times. The V gene is TRBV7-8, the J gene TRBJ2-2; possible D gene TRBD2, 5 bases. V shed 1 base and J shed 4 bases, with 13 bases lying between them. The germline V gene has CDR1 SGHVS and CDR2 FQNEAQ. The CDR3 extends over 16 amino acids. Here the CDR3 DNA reads TGTGCCAGCAGCTTAGGTGGCGGGTTGGCCACCGGGGAGCTGTTTTTT. Residues: CASSLGGGLATGELFF.

The V gene is TRBV10-3, the J gene TRBJ1-3; D is undetermined. CDR3 length equals 12 residues. The V gene lost 9 bases and the J gene lost 8 bases, with 14 bases spanning the gap. Germline loops: CDR1 ENHRY, CDR2 SYGVKD. Here the CDR3 reads CAMAREGDTIYF. In DNA, the CDR3 is TGTGCCATGGCCCGGGAGGGAGACACCATATATTTT.

This clonotype was seen only a few times. V is TRBV4-3 and J is TRBJ1-1, with D perhaps TRBD1 (6 bases). The V end lost 0 bases, the J end lost 2 bases, and 10 bases lay between the germline ends. Germline assignment: CDR1 LGHNA and CDR2 YSLEER. This CDR3 region has 15 residues. For the CDR3, the DNA is TGCGCCAGCAGCCAAGACCGGGGGCCTAACACTGAAGCTTTCTTT. Translation: CASSQDRGPNTEAFF.

This clonotype was counted ten times or more. The V and J genes are TRBV12-3 or TRBV12-4 and TRBJ2-5; 9 positions agree with TRBD1. V trimming: 5 bases; J trimming: 8 bases; junction bases outside the gene matches: 0. The CDR3 spans 11 residues. The CDR3, as DNA: TGTGCCAGCAGTACAGGGGGCACCCAGTACTTC. This encodes CASSTGGTQYF.

This clonotype was found a few times. The V gene is TRBV19, the J gene TRBJ2-2, with D perhaps matching TRBD2 (6 bases). The length of the CDR3 is 15 residues. V lost 5 bases and J lost 1, with 11 bases in between. The germline V gene has CDR1 LNHDA and CDR2 SQIVND (reference sequence). CDR3 in DNA: TGTGCCAGTAGTCCGGGAGACAGGAACACCGGGGAGCTGTTTTTT. It codes for CASSPGDRNTGELFF.

The chain employs TRBV7-6 and TRBJ2-2; D is unresolved. The V gene's germline CDR1 is SGHVS and CDR2 FNYEAQ. The CDR3 runs to 12 residues. Trimming shortened V by 4 bases and J by 10 bases, and 10 bases separated the two germline ends. The CDR3 here is CASSSDRLELFF. The CDR3 DNA sequence: TGTGCCAGCAGCTCGGACCGTTTGGAGCTGTTTTTT.

This clonotype appeared many times. V gene TRBV10-3 combines with J gene TRBJ2-1, with 12 bases matching TRBD1. Trimming took 5 bases from V and 7 from J; bases not matched to a gene: 9. There are 16 residues in the CDR3. The germline CDR1 and CDR2 sequences are ENHRY and SYGVKD. CDR3 bases: TGTGCCATCAGTAACCCGGGACAGGGGGCGATTAATGAGCAGTTCTTC. Its translation: CAISNPGQGAINEQFF.

This clonotype has more than one count but fewer than ten. The rearrangement links TRBV5-1 to TRBJ2-3, with 7 bases identical to TRBD1. J lost 4 bases, V lost 4 bases, and 6 bases had no gene match. The length of the CDR3 is 14 residues. The V gene's germline CDR1 is SGHRS and CDR2 YFSETQ. The CDR3 here is CASSPGQASDTQYF. The CDR3 bases are TGCGCCAGCAGCCCCGGACAGGCGTCAGATACGCAGTATTTT.

The sample holds a few counts of this clonotype. V is TRBV12-3 or TRBV12-4 and J is TRBJ2-6; TRBD1 aligns across 7 bases. The CDR3 spans 17 residues. With 5 bases clipped from V and 0 bases from J, the junction kept 7 bases outside the gene matches. The CDR3, as DNA: TGTGCCAGCAGTCAGGGGGTTTCCCTCTCTGGGGCCAACGTCCTGACTTTC. Translating it yields CASSQGVSLSGANVLTF.

This clonotype was recorded many times. The chain uses TRBV4-1 and TRBJ1-2; 7 bases are shared with TRBD1. Looked up from germline, CDR1 is MGHRA and CDR2 is YSYEKL. The CDR3 runs 14 residues. V gave up 0 bases and J gave up 3 bases; unmatched junction bases: 1. The CDR3 DNA sequence: TGCGCCAGCAGCCAAGATACAGGGGACTATGGCTACACCTTC. It is translated as CASSQDTGDYGYTF.

Only a few counts were recorded for this clonotype. This rearrangement joins TRBV3-1 to TRBJ2-1, with 8 bases matching TRBD2. Germline values: CDR1 LGHDT, CDR2 YNNKEL (reference sequence). The CDR3 consists of 16 residues. After removal of 4 bases from V and 4 bases from J, the junction contained 9 bases not matched to a gene. Written as DNA, the CDR3 is TGTGCCAGCAGCCCCCTCGTAGCGGGGCCTTACAATGAGCAGTTCTTC. Translated, it gives CASSPLVAGPYNEQFF.

CDR3 in amino acids: CASSALFGEAGELFF. Here the CDR3 DNA reads TGCGCCAGCAGCGCACTATTCGGTGAGGCCGGGGAGCTGTTTTTT. This rearrangement joins TRBV5-1 to TRBJ2-2; D is undetermined. The V gene's germline CDR1 is SGHRS and CDR2 YFSETQ. The V and J ends lost 4 bases and 6 bases respectively, with 16 bases between them. This CDR3 spans 15 amino acids.